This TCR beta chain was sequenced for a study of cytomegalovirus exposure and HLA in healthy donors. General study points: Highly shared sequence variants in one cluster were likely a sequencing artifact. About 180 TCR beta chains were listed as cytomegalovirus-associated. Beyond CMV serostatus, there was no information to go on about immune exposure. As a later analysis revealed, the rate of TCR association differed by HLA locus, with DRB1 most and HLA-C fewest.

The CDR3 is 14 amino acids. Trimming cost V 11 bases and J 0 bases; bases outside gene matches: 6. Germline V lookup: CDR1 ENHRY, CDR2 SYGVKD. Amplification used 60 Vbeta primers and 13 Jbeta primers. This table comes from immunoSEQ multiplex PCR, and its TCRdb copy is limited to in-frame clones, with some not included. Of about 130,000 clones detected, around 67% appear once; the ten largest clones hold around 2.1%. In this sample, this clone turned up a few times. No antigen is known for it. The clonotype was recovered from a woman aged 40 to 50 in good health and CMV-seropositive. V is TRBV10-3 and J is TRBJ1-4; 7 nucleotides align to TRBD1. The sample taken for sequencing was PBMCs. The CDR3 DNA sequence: TGTGCCTCGGGGACAGCAGCAACTAATGAAAAACTGTTTTTT. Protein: CASGTAATNEKLFF.